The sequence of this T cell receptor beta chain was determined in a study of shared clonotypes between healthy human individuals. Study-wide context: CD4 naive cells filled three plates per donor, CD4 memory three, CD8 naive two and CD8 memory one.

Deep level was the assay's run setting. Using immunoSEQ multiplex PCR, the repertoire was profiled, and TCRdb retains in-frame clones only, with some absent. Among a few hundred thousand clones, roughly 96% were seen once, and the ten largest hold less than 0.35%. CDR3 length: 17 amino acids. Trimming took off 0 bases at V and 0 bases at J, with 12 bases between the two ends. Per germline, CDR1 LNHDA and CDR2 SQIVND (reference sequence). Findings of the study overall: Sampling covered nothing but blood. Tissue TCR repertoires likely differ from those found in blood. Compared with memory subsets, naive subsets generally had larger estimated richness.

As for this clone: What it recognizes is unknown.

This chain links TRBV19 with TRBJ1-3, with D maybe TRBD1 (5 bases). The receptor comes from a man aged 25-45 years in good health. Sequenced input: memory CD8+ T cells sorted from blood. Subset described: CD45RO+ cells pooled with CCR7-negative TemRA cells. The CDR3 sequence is CASSIDEGRISGNTIYF. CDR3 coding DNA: TGTGCCAGTAGTATAGATGAGGGACGGATCTCTGGAAACACCATATATTTT.